These 10 T cell receptor beta chains came from one sample sequenced in a study of blood T cell repertoires in COVID-19. The repertoire was sequenced with immunoSEQ multiplex PCR; TCRdb's copy has only in-frame clones and lacks some. The repertoire has around 270,000 clones, around nine tenths of them found once; the top ten carry about 9.8%. The sample consisted of peripheral blood. The origin of the receptors is a man aged 35 to 55 who had recovered from COVID-19.

This clone was observed once. J is TRBJ2-1 and V is TRBV9; 12 bases match TRBD2. Germline CDR1 reads SGDLS; CDR2 reads YYNGEE. The J segment lost 9 bases and the V segment lost 0 bases, leaving 4 bases of the junction unmatched. This CDR3 has 15 amino acids. CDR3 region: CASSVATSGSGEQFF. For the CDR3, the DNA is TGTGCCAGCAGCGTAGCGACTAGCGGGAGTGGTGAGCAGTTCTTC. The whole variable domain, filled in from reference TRBV9 and TRBJ2-1, reads DSGVTQTPKHLITATGQRVTLRCSPRSGDLSVYWYQQSLDQGLQFLIQYYNGEERAKGNILERFSAQQFPDLHSELNLSSLELGDSALYFCASSVATSGSGEQFFGPGTRLTVL.

The chain carries TRBV5-1 and TRBJ1-2; TRBD1 might be the D (5 bases). Trimming pared 0 bases from V and 8 bases from J, leaving 8 bases between. This CDR3 region has 12 residues. The germline gives CDR1 SGHRS, CDR2 YFSETQ. CDR3: CASSLGRDGYTF. The CDR3 region has the DNA TGCGCCAGCAGCTTGGGGCGGGACGGCTACACCTTC.

J is TRBJ1-5 and V is TRBV6-2 or TRBV6-3; D call uncertain. Trimming removed 0 bases at V and 0 bases at J, with 9 bases between. CDR3 length equals 16 residues. Germline V CDR1 and CDR2: MNHEY, SVGEGT. CDR3 nucleotide sequence: TGTGCCAGCAGTTACTCGAAGAGTAATAGCAATCAGCCCCAGCATTTT. As protein: CASSYSKSNSNQPQHF.

The chain carries TRBV7-2 and TRBJ2-2; TRBD2 might be the D (6 bases). Germline V CDR1 and CDR2: SGHTA, FQGNSA. There are 14 residues in the CDR3. Trimming took 0 bases from V and 5 from J, leaving 7 bases between them. CDR3 sequence: CASSLALATGELFF. CDR3 DNA: TGTGCCAGCAGCTTAGCGCTAGCGACCGGGGAGCTGTTTTTT.

V gene TRBV20-1 combines with J gene TRBJ2-5; a possible D gene is TRBD2 (5 bases). CDR3 size: 12 residues. Between the trimmed V and J ends, which lost 3 bases and 4 bases, there was a span of 9 bases. CDR1 and CDR2 (germline): DFQATT, SNEGSKA (reference sequence). CDR3 sequence (DNA): TGCAGTGCTAGTATTGGGAGAGAGACCCAGTACTTC. Translation gives CSASIGRETQYF.

The V gene is TRBV6-6, the J gene TRBJ2-7; D not resolved. V was shortened by 4 bases and J by 5 bases, with 18 bases between the two germline ends. Per the germline V gene, CDR1 is MNHNY and CDR2 is SVGAGI (reference sequence). This CDR3 comprises 15 residues. The CDR3 here is CASSSREQWAHEQYF. The CDR3 coding sequence is TGTGCCAGCAGTTCCCGAGAACAGTGGGCGCACGAGCAGTACTTC.

This clone has a handful of counts. The CDR3 DNA reads as TGTGCCAGCAGTTTAGCTAGCGGCAGATCCTACAATGAGCAGTTCTTC. It encodes CASSLASGRSYNEQFF. The chain links TRBV27 to TRBJ2-1; 7 bases align to TRBD2. The V gene's germline CDR1 is MNHEY and CDR2 SMNVEV (reference sequence). J was trimmed by 1 base and V by 2 bases; bases with no gene match: 5. This CDR3 is 16 amino acids long.

The rearrangement joins TRBV9 to TRBJ1-4, with a weak D call TRBD1 (6 bases). With 0 bases removed from V and 8 bases from J, the gap between germline ends came to 17 bases. Germline lookup yields CDR1 SGDLS and CDR2 YYNGEE. The length of the CDR3 is 16 residues. CDR3 in amino acids: CASSVARDILREKLFF. In DNA form, the CDR3 reads TGTGCCAGCAGCGTAGCTAGGGACATCTTGAGGGAAAAACTGTTTTTT. The entire variable domain, with the rest obtained from reference TRBV9 and TRBJ1-4, is as follows: DSGVTQTPKHLITATGQRVTLRCSPRSGDLSVYWYQQSLDQGLQFLIQYYNGEERAKGNILERFSAQQFPDLHSELNLSSLELGDSALYFCASSVARDILREKLFFGSGTQLSVL.

This chain links TRBV11-2 with TRBJ1-3; TRBD1 might be the D (5 bases). V lost 5 bases to trimming and J lost 5 bases, with 7 bases between them. CDR1 and CDR2 from the germline V gene are SGHAT and FQNNGV. The CDR3 extends over 12 amino acids. The CDR3 DNA sequence: TGTGCCAGCAGCCAGGGCCGAAACACCATATATTTT. It yields the protein CASSQGRNTIYF.

This rearrangement joins TRBV20-1 to TRBJ2-7; 9 nucleotides line up with TRBD1. Germline trimming cut 7 bases from V and 11 bases from J; bases unmatched to any gene: 9. This CDR3 has 11 residues. Germline V lookup: CDR1 DFQATT, CDR2 SNEGSKA (reference sequence). In DNA form, the CDR3 reads TGCAGTGGAGACAGGGGGTCGGGAGAGTACTTC. Protein: CSGDRGSGEYF.